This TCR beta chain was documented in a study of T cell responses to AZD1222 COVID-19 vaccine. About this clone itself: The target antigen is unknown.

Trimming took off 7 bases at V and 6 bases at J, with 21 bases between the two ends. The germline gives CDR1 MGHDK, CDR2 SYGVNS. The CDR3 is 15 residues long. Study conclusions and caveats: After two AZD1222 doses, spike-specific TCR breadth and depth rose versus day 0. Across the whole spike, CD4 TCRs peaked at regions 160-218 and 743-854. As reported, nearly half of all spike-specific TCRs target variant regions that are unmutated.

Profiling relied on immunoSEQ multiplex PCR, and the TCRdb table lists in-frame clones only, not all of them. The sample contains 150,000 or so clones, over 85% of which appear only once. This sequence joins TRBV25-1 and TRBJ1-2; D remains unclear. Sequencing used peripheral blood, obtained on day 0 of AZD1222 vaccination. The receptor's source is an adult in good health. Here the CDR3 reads CASTYTREDEDGYTF. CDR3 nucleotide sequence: TGTGCCAGCACTTATACGCGGGAGGATGAGGATGGCTACACCTTC.